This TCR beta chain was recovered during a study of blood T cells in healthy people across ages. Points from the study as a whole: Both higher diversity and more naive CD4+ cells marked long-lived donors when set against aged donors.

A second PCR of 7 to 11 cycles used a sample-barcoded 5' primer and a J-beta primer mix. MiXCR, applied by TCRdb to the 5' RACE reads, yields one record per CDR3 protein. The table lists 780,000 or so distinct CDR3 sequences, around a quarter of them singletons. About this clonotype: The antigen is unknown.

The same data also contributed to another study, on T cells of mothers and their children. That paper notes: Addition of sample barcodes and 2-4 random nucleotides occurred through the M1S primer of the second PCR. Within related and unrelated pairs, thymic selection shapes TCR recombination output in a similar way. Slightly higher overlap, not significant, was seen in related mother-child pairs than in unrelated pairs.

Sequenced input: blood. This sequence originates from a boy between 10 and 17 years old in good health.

This chain's CDR3 is CASSYSTPGTGGHEQYF. The CDR3 coding sequence is TGTGCCAGCAGTTACTCGACCCCCGGGACAGGGGGCCACGAGCAGTACTTC. V is TRBV6-5 and J is TRBJ2-7, with 12 bases identical to TRBD1. V was pared by 0 bases and J by 5 bases, with 8 bases of the junction left unmatched. CDR1 is MNHEY, CDR2 SVGAGI, per germline. The CDR3 is 17 residues long.